The entry below gives a single TCR beta chain sequence along with its context. The antigen is unknown. V was cut by 1 base and J by 2 bases, with 7 bases left in between. The CDR3 sequence is 14 residues long. CDR1 is SGDLS, CDR2 YYNGEE, per germline. The data originate from a study of CD8 T cells in Susac syndrome. Points from the study as a whole: The study recognized that the number of individuals in its TCR sequencing and HLA analysis was relatively small.

The RNA, roughly 0.5 to 1 ug, was put through reverse transcription using random hexamers. With immunoSEQ multiplex PCR, TCR beta CDR3 was amplified across 54 Vbeta and 13 Jbeta. Using its own MiXCR run on the immunoSEQ multiplex PCR reads, TCRdb lists one record per CDR3 protein. The sample carries 250,000 to 300,000 distinct CDR3 sequences, around 84% recorded once. The sequence was collected from a human donor with multiple sclerosis. Material: CD8+ T cells from PBMCs. This chain joins TRBV9 and TRBJ2-1; no firm D call. The CDR3 reads CASSVYGTYNEQFF. In DNA form, the CDR3 reads TGTGCCAGCAGCGTATACGGAACCTACAATGAGCAGTTCTTC.